This section outlines one T cell receptor beta chain sequence together with its context. Its antigen is unidentified. The CDR3 contains 15 residues. J was trimmed by 0 bases and V by 6 bases; bases with no gene match: 7. Per germline, CDR1 MNHNS and CDR2 SASEGT. These data are taken from a study of cytomegalovirus exposure and HLA in healthy donors. PCR amplification relied on 60 Vbeta primers (plus 13 Jbeta primers). In the authors' methods: It was a later analysis that counted tens of millions of unique TCR beta chains, of which approximately 11 million were shared. This table comes from immunoSEQ multiplex PCR, and its TCRdb copy is limited to in-frame clones, with some not included. The V and J calls and clone size come from that table; D and trimming were worked out from the DNA. The table includes 150,000 to 200,000 clones, about 73% detected once. Findings of the study overall: Reports state that TCR beta sequences accurately predicted most subjects' HLA-A and HLA-B alleles. There were reportedly fewer N-insertions in an Asian-associated ancestry cluster than the approximately 630-donor mean, in a later analysis. Exclusion as indistinguishable affected some V segments, including TRBV6-2 and TRBV6-3.

This TCR derives from a woman in her forties or fifties in good health and CMV-seropositive. The chain uses TRBV6-1 and TRBJ2-7; 8 bases are shared with TRBD1. The specimen sequenced was PBMCs. CDR3 sequence: CASSPGTGSSYEQYF. DNA of the CDR3: TGTGCCAGCAGCCCCGGGACAGGTTCCTCCTACGAGCAGTACTTC.